The clone carrying this T cell receptor beta chain has a count of ten or more. The antigen is undetermined. The entry originates in a study of HIV-infected patients and healthy controls. Points from the study as a whole: Healthy control repertoires had roughly threefold more distinct CDR3s than untreated HIV+ repertoires, and higher Shannon diversity. Diversity differences between study cohorts were not due to their slight age and sex differences. HIV+ repertoires were severely depleted of MAIT alpha-chain CDR3s, unlike healthy controls.

All unsorted peripheral T cells were captured because whole blood was used without fractionation. Peripheral blood, 2.5 ml, was drawn for RNA extraction. Between the trimmed V and J ends, which lost 2 bases and 7 bases, there was a span of 17 bases. This CDR3 has 16 amino acids. cDNA was made from 400 to 500 ng RNA using alpha and beta constant primers. Each of the alpha and beta chains got its own library through chain-specific third strand synthesis with indices. One entry per CDR3 protein, called by TCRdb with MiXCR from the 5' RACE reads. The sample lists 15,000 to 20,000 distinct CDR3 sequences; 5% to 6.5% were seen once.

Sequenced input: blood. This receptor was obtained from an adult in good health. J is TRBJ2-2 and V is TRBV12-3 or TRBV12-4; no clear D. DNA for the CDR3: TGTGCCAGCAGTTTATACGGACCACCCTCCGACGGGGAGCTGTTTTTT. It is translated as CASSLYGPPSDGELFF.